Each of the 2 T cell receptor beta chains below was sequenced from the same sample in a study of blood T cell repertoires in COVID-19 (dated by TCRdb to the early 2020s). Library construction relied on the immunoSEQ multiplex PCR assay. TCRdb stores this immuneACCESS table with in-frame sequences only. Part of the clones is absent; in the studies checked, under half of the shortfall reflects unresolved V genes, and no reason is known for the rest. In this sample the table shows approximately 31,000 clones, 88% of which occur a single time. Clones ranked in the top ten supply roughly 23% of the sample. Sequencing was carried out using peripheral blood. All receptors come from a woman aged 80 or older with active or convalescent COVID-19.

The chain is built from TRBV10-3 and TRBJ2-2; tentatively, D is TRBD2 (6 bases). Trimming pared 8 bases from V and 3 bases from J, leaving 13 bases between. CDR1 is ENHRY and CDR2 is SYGVKD in the germline V gene. This CDR3 comprises 14 residues. The CDR3 is CAIARSGDTGELFF. CDR3 bases: TGTGCCATCGCAAGGTCGGGGGACACCGGGGAGCTGTTTTTT.

V and J are TRBV12-5 and TRBJ2-7, with no clear D. The V gene's germline CDR1 is LGHNT and CDR2 FRNRAP. V was trimmed by 5 bases and J by 3 bases, leaving 8 bases between them. This CDR3 contains 12 residues. This CDR3 reads CASGRVYYEQYF. Here the CDR3 DNA reads TGTGCTAGTGGTCGGGTTTACTACGAGCAGTACTTC.